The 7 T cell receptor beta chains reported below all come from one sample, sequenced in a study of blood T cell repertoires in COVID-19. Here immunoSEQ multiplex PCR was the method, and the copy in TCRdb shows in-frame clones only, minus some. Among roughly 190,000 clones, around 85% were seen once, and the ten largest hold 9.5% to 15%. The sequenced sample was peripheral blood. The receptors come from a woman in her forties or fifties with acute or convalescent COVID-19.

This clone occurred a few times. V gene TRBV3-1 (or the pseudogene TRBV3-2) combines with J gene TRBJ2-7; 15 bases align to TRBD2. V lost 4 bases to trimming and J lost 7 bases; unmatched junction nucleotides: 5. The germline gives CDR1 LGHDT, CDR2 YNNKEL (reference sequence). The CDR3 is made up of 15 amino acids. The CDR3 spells CASSLGLAGGLEQYF. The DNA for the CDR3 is TGTGCCAGCAGCCTCGGACTAGCGGGGGGGCTTGAGCAGTACTTC.

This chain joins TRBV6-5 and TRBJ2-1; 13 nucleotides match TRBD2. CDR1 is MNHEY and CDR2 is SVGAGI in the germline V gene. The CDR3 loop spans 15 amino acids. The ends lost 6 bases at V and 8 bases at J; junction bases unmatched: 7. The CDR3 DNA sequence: TGTGCCAGCAGGTCCGGGACTAGCGGGATGGATGAGCAGTTCTTC. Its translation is CASRSGTSGMDEQFF.

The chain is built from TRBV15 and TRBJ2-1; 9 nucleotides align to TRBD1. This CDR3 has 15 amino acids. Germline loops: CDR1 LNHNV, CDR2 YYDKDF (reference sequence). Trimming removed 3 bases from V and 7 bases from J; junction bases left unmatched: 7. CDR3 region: CATSSNRGLVNEQFF. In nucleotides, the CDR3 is TGTGCCACCAGCAGCAACAGGGGGCTCGTGAATGAGCAGTTCTTC. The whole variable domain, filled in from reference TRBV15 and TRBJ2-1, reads DAMVIQNPRYQVTQFGKPVTLSCSQTLNHNVMYWYQQKSSQAPKLLFHYYDKDFNNEADTPDNFQSRRPNTSFCFLDIRSPGLGDTAMYLCATSSNRGLVNEQFFGPGTRLTVL.

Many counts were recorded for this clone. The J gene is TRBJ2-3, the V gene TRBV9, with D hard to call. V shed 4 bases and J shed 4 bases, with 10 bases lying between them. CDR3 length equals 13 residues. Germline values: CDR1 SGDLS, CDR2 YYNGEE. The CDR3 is CASSLARSDTQYF. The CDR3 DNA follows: TGTGCCAGCAGCCTGGCGAGGTCAGATACGCAGTATTTT.

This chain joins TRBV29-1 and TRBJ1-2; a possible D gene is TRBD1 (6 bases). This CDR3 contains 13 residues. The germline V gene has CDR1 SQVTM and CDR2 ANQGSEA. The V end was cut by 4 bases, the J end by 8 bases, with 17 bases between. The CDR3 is CSVAPGTSRGYTF. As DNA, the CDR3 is TGCAGCGTTGCGCCAGGGACAAGCCGCGGCTACACCTTC.

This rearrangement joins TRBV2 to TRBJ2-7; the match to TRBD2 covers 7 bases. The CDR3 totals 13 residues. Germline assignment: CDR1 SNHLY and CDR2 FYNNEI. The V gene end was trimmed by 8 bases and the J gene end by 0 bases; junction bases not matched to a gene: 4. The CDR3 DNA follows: TGTGCCAGCGGGAGGGCTTACTCCTACGAGCAGTACTTC. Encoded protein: CASGRAYSYEQYF.

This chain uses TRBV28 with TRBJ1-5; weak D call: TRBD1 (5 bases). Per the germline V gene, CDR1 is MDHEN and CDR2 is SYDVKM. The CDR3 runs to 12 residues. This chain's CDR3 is CAEGRINQPQHF. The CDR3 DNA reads TGTGCGGAGGGGCGAATCAATCAGCCCCAGCATTTT.